Listed below are T cell receptor beta chains from one sample, sequenced in a study of PD-1 blockade in classical Hodgkin lymphoma. Sequenced by immunoSEQ multiplex PCR; TCRdb stores in-frame clones only, minus some. The sample shows some 150,000 clones, 78% of them seen only once. The specimen was peripheral blood mononuclear cells (PBMCs), collected before the second cycle of nivolumab. These receptors all stem from a human donor with classical Hodgkin lymphoma. The CDR3 runs from the conserved cysteine through the conserved F or W. Fields, in order: CDR3 length, D gene, clone size, J gene, V gene, CDR3 protein, CDR3 DNA. D genes are given only for firm matches. Clone size is given for some rows only: seen once, a few or many times, or a class if the clone is expanded.

>15|-|-|TRBJ2-3|TRBV6-5
CASSYRGGGPDTQYF
TGTGCCAGCAGTTACAGGGGTGGAGGGCCAGATACGCAGTATTTT
>11|-|-|TRBJ2-5|TRBV7-9
CASGKKETQYF
TGTGCCAGCGGGAAGAAAGAGACCCAGTACTTC
>15|TRBD1|-|TRBJ2-7|TRBV10-3
CAINSGDRGFDEQYF
TGTGCCATCAATTCCGGGGACAGGGGTTTTGACGAGCAGTACTTC
>14|-|-|TRBJ2-5|TRBV4-2
CASSQGQGKETQYF
TGTGCCAGCAGCCAAGGGCAGGGGAAAGAGACCCAGTACTTC
>11|-|-|TRBJ2-7|TRBV6-6
CASSFAYEQYF
TGTGCCAGCAGTTTCGCCTACGAGCAGTACTTC
>10|-|-|TRBJ1-1|TRBV29-1
CSVFVGEAFF
TGCAGCGTTTTCGTTGGAGAAGCTTTCTTT
>15|-|-|TRBJ2-5|TRBV6-5
CASSYSPGTIETQYF
TGTGCCAGCAGTTACTCACCAGGGACCATAGAGACCCAGTACTTC
>14|-|-|TRBJ1-1|TRBV6-5
CASSWNRALGKAFF
TGTGCCAGCAGCTGGAACAGGGCCCTCGGTAAAGCTTTCTTT
>17|TRBD1|once|TRBJ1-4|TRBV11-2
CASSSPWPGQEGKKLFF
TGTGCCAGCAGCTCACCTTGGCCGGGACAGGAAGGCAAAAAACTGTTTTTT
>13|-|once|TRBJ2-5|TRBV2
CASSGGSQETQYF
TGTGCCAGCAGTGGAGGGTCACAAGAGACCCAGTACTTC
>13|-|-|TRBJ2-5|TRBV11-3
CASSSGTQETQYF
TGTGCCAGCAGTTCCGGGACACAAGAGACCCAGTACTTC
>15|-|-|TRBJ2-3|TRBV4-2
CVSSPLNPSTDTQYF
TGTGTCAGCAGCCCCTTAAACCCTTCCACAGATACGCAGTATTTT
>15|TRBD1|once|TRBJ2-5|TRBV5-4
CASSLEGTGKETQYF
TGTGCCAGCAGCTTGGAGGGGACAGGAAAAGAGACCCAGTACTTC
>14|TRBD1|few|TRBJ2-7|TRBV2
CASRGGRGSYEQYF
TGTGCCAGCAGGGGTGGCAGGGGGTCCTACGAGCAGTACTTC
>16|-|-|TRBJ1-2|TRBV7-8
CASSLGVGPLGGSYTF
TGTGCCAGCAGCTTAGGCGTGGGACCGTTAGGCGGTAGCTACACCTTC
>17|TRBD2|-|TRBJ2-7|TRBV6-4
CASPGQETSGKIYEQYF
TGTGCCTCTCCTGGACAGGAGACTAGCGGGAAGATCTACGAGCAGTACTTC
>14|TRBD2|-|TRBJ2-7|TRBV4-1
CASSPSGREYEQYF
TGCGCCAGCAGCCCTAGCGGGAGAGAGTACGAGCAGTACTTC
>13|TRBD1|-|TRBJ1-4|TRBV10-3
CAVRQGEGEKLFF
TGTGCCGTAAGACAGGGGGAAGGTGAAAAACTGTTTTTT
>14|-|medium-sized|TRBJ1-2|TRBV6-4
CASRLEAQSGGYTF
TGTGCCAGCAGGCTTGAGGCCCAATCGGGCGGCTACACCTTC
>14|-|once|TRBJ2-5|TRBV5-4
CASRKDYPQETQYF
TGTGCCAGCAGAAAGGACTACCCGCAAGAGACCCAGTACTTC
>12|-|-|TRBJ2-1|TRBV7-9
CASSLTIHGEFF
TGTGCCAGCAGCCTAACGATTCATGGGGAGTTCTTC
>14|-|few|TRBJ2-5|TRBV6-1
CASIRGARQETQYF
TGTGCCAGCATTCGGGGGGCTCGCCAAGAGACCCAGTACTTC
>17|TRBD2|-|TRBJ2-1|TRBV11-2
CASSPVVKAGATGGQFF
TGTGCCAGCAGCCCTGTAGTCAAAGCGGGAGCCACCGGGGGGCAGTTCTTC
>14|TRBD1|-|TRBJ1-4|TRBV7-9
CASSLWTGQGKLFF
TGTGCCAGCAGCCTATGGACAGGGCAGGGGAAACTGTTTTTT
>18|TRBD1|-|TRBJ2-7|TRBV23-1
CASRYTTHRDRASYEQYF
TGCGCCAGCAGATACACCACGCACCGGGACAGGGCTTCCTACGAGCAGTACTTC
>16|TRBD2|-|TRBJ2-1|TRBV5-4
CASSLGGLAGYNEQFF
TGTGCCAGCAGCTTGGGGGGACTAGCGGGGTACAATGAGCAGTTCTTC
>14|-|few|TRBJ2-2|TRBV30
CAWNGGHDTGELFF
TGTGCCTGGAATGGCGGACACGACACCGGGGAGCTGTTTTTT
>18|TRBD1|many|TRBJ1-2|TRBV7-9
CASSLGIGTGSKNYGYTF
TGTGCCAGCAGCTTAGGGATCGGGACAGGGTCAAAGAACTATGGCTACACCTTC
>19|-|-|TRBJ2-3|TRBV5-1
CASSSRAGGISTSTDTQYF
TGCGCCAGCAGCTCGAGGGCAGGAGGAATTTCTACTAGCACAGATACGCAGTATTTT
>13|-|-|TRBJ2-7|TRBV11-3
CASSLDPLGEQYF
TGTGCCAGCAGCTTAGATCCTCTCGGCGAGCAGTACTTC
>13|-|-|TRBJ2-7|TRBV18
CASSPSQAYEQYF
TGTGCCAGCTCACCCTCCCAAGCCTACGAGCAGTACTTC
>15|-|-|TRBJ2-3|TRBV7-2
CASSLVTGKADTQYF
TGTGCCAGCAGCTTAGTAACAGGGAAGGCAGATACGCAGTATTTT
>17|TRBD2|-|TRBJ2-7|TRBV4-1
CASSQDQAGAITYEQYF
TGCGCCAGCAGCCAAGATCAGGCGGGAGCGATAACCTACGAGCAGTACTTC
>14|-|-|TRBJ2-7|TRBV6-1
CASTRGPGGNEQYF
TGTGCCAGCACAAGGGGCCCCGGGGGAAACGAGCAGTACTTC
>15|TRBD2|-|TRBJ2-3|TRBV10-3
CAISESSGATDTQYF
TGTGCCATCAGTGAGTCGAGCGGGGCCACAGATACGCAGTATTTT
>13|TRBD2|once|TRBJ2-7|TRBV18
CASSPPGGYEQYF
TGTGCCAGCTCACCACCCGGGGGGTACGAGCAGTACTTC
>12|-|once|TRBJ2-3|TRBV29-1
CSVAGGTDTQYF
TGCAGCGTTGCCGGGGGCACAGATACGCAGTATTTT
>13|-|few|TRBJ1-2|TRBV6-5
CASSYRQKNGYTF
TGTGCCAGCAGTTACCGACAGAAGAATGGCTACACCTTC
>15|TRBD1|-|TRBJ1-2|TRBV10-3
CAISEGRDRLYGYTF
TGTGCCATCAGTGAGGGAAGGGACAGGTTGTATGGCTACACCTTC
>15|-|-|TRBJ2-1|TRBV19
CASSRQGTMINEQFF
TGTGCCAGTAGCAGGCAGGGCACAATGATCAATGAGCAGTTCTTC
>14|-|-|TRBJ2-3|TRBV7-9
CASSLMGGADTQYF
TGTGCCAGCAGCTTAATGGGGGGCGCAGATACGCAGTATTTT
>16|-|-|TRBJ1-1|TRBV14
CASSQERERQGTEAFF
TGTGCCAGCAGCCAAGAACGAGAAAGGCAGGGCACTGAAGCTTTCTTT
>12|-|few|TRBJ2-2|TRBV28
CASSSYTGELFF
TGTGCCAGCAGTTCCTACACCGGGGAGCTGTTTTTT
>13|TRBD1|many|TRBJ2-7|TRBV7-9
CASRGTGVDEQYF
TGTGCCAGCAGGGGGACAGGGGTTGACGAGCAGTACTTC
>16|TRBD1|-|TRBJ1-4|TRBV11-2
CASRSRGSASNEKLFF
TGTGCCAGCAGATCCAGGGGGAGCGCGTCTAATGAAAAACTGTTTTTT
>14|-|few|TRBJ2-1|TRBV11-3
CASSVPAGRNEQFF
TGTGCCAGCAGCGTCCCCGCGGGGCGTAATGAGCAGTTCTTC
>12|-|-|TRBJ1-6|TRBV5-4
CASSSPGSPLHF
TGTGCCAGCAGCTCCCCTGGTTCACCCCTCCACTTT
>15|TRBD1|-|TRBJ2-7|TRBV30
CAWSAPGQGFYEQYF
TGTGCCTGGAGTGCCCCGGGACAGGGTTTCTACGAGCAGTACTTC
>13|-|-|TRBJ1-1|TRBV7-2
CASSFIVDTEAFF
TGTGCCAGCAGCTTTATAGTGGACACTGAAGCTTTCTTT
>15|-|-|TRBJ1-1|TRBV9
CASSVAPSSDTEAFF
TGTGCCAGCAGCGTAGCCCCATCGTCGGACACTGAAGCTTTCTTT
>16|-|-|TRBJ1-3|TRBV21-1
CASSGRGIASGNTIYF
TGTGCCAGCAGCGGACGAGGGATAGCCTCTGGAAACACCATATATTTT
>17|TRBD2|-|TRBJ2-5|TRBV7-2
CASSLVGGGPLGETQYF
TGTGCCAGCAGCTTAGTGGGGGGAGGGCCGTTGGGAGAGACCCAGTACTTC
>15|-|-|TRBJ1-1|TRBV9
CASSVRAQSDTEAFF
TGTGCCAGCAGCGTAAGGGCACAATCCGACACTGAAGCTTTCTTT